Sequencing of this TCR beta chain was carried out in a study of response to subunit inactivated influenza vaccine. TCRdb re-called the RT-PCR reads with MiXCR, one entry per CDR3 protein. The data show about 830,000 distinct CDR3 sequences, about 18% seen once. As to this clonotype: What it binds is unknown.

The study, taken as a whole, reports: The study's authors posited that every seasonal influenza vaccination enlists few new T cells.

CDR3 length: 14 amino acids. The V gene lost 6 bases and the J gene lost 0 bases, with 8 bases spanning the gap. V gene TRBV12-3 or TRBV12-4 combines with J gene TRBJ2-2; D uncertain. The TCR originated in a man aged 50-59 years who received an inactivated influenza vaccine. The sequencing used PBMCs from blood, collected less than 6 days after vaccination. The CDR3 here is CASSTVPNTGELFF. The CDR3 DNA reads as TGTGCCAGCAGCACGGTTCCGAACACCGGGGAGCTGTTTTTT.